This T cell receptor beta chain emerged from a study of blood T cell repertoires in COVID-19. As handled by the study authors: Reference gene primer amplification gave estimated nucleated cell counts. The data were produced by immunoSEQ multiplex PCR, yet TCRdb's version contains in-frame clones alone and is incomplete. That table gives V, J and clone size, and the DNA gave D and trimming. The data contain 200,000 to 250,000 clones, 75% to 85% of them singletons. Germline loops: CDR1 MNHEY, CDR2 SMNVEV (reference sequence). The CDR3 is made up of 13 amino acids. Trimming removed 5 bases from V and 2 bases from J; junction bases left unmatched: 0. This clone ranks as medium-sized.

The chain is built from TRBV27 and TRBJ2-7; TRBD1 matches at 10 bases. This TCR came from a woman aged 50 to 60 with acute or convalescent COVID-19. Sequencing used peripheral blood. CDR3 sequence reads: CASSDRGPYEQYF. CDR3 sequence (DNA): TGTGCCAGCAGTGACAGGGGGCCCTACGAGCAGTACTTC.